This T cell receptor (beta chain) was captured in a study of T-cell reconstitution after alpha-beta-depleted transplantation in children. About this clonotype: No antigen is known for it.

Unique molecular identifiers were incorporated into the prepared TCRbeta library. MiXCR, applied by TCRdb to the PCR reads, yields one record per CDR3 protein. The sample lists some 600,000 distinct CDR3 sequences, 10% to 15% occurring once. Findings and limits, study-wide: Reportedly, only several hundred clones from non-depleted graft cells drove alpha-beta T-cell counts at about two months.

The CDR3 totals 15 residues. Germline V gives CDR1 SNHLY, CDR2 FYNNEI. V gave up 4 bases and J gave up 4 bases, with 14 bases separating them. Here the sequenced sample was PBMCs, mostly from graft donor cells, taken 360 days after TCRalphabeta/CD19-depleted stem cell transplant. The chain joins TRBV2 to TRBJ1-5, with D tentatively TRBD1 (5 bases). This clonotype originated in a male patient aged 5 to 17 who had a stem cell transplant for acute myeloid leukemia, so the T cells may come from the graft donor. The CDR3 here is CASSVDGTINQPQHF. In nucleotides, the CDR3 is TGTGCCAGCAGTGTAGACGGGACGATAAATCAGCCCCAGCATTTT.